The T cell receptor (beta chain) under discussion was sequenced for a study of blood T cell repertoires in COVID-19. Study-wide context: COVID-19 samples, acute and convalescent, were from the United States, Italy and Spain. Nucleic acid was either cDNA or gDNA, and it came from T cells, B-cell-depleted T cells, or PBMCs.

Per the original data handling: Quantification of nucleated cells was approximated via reference gene primer amplification. Measured with immunoSEQ multiplex PCR; TCRdb has only the in-frame clones, and not every one. That table is the source of V, J and clone size, and D and trimming were worked out from the DNA. This table holds more than 200,000 clones, roughly nine tenths found once. V dropped 2 bases and J dropped 0 bases, with 8 bases sitting between them. The length of the CDR3 is 16 residues. Germline V CDR1 and CDR2: MNHEY, SVGAGI. This rearrangement joins TRBV6-5 to TRBJ2-6; D call uncertain. This sequence was found in a man between 65 and 80 years old with acute or convalescent COVID-19. Material for sequencing was peripheral blood. The CDR3 here is CASSYGGYSGANVLTF. In DNA form, the CDR3 reads TGTGCCAGCAGTTACGGCGGCTACTCTGGGGCCAACGTCCTGACTTTC.